Below are 23 T cell receptor beta chains sequenced from a single sample in a study of T cell repertoires in cytomegalovirus infection. TCRdb used MiXCR to reprocess the reads, holding one entry per CDR3 protein. The data contain 150,000 to 180,000 distinct CDR3 sequences, 23% of them seen just once; the ten biggest clones take up 9.5% to 13%. The specimen sequenced was PBMCs. All receptors come from a human donor in good health (CMV status not recorded). Some clones in this sample may be carry-over from other donors' samples.

This chain connects TRBV12-3 or TRBV12-4 to TRBJ2-4; D ambiguous. Deletions cut 6 bases from V and 1 base from J, with 7 bases between. The CDR3 is 13 residues long. This chain's CDR3 is CASSFGAKNIQYF. CDR3 sequence (DNA): TGTGCCAGCAGCTTCGGGGCCAAAAACATTCAGTACTTC.

About this clonotype: The junction departs from the called germline gene at one end, perhaps through a read error. V is TRBV2 and J is TRBJ2-2, with D possibly TRBD2 on 6 matching bases. This CDR3 contains 12 residues. Germline CDR1 reads SNHLY; CDR2 reads FYNNEI. CDR3 in amino acids: CASSGESGGLFF. CDR3 DNA: TGTGCCAGCAGTGGGGAATCCGGGGGGCTGTTTTTT.

This clonotype has a count of ten or more. The rearrangement uses TRBV7-8 and TRBJ2-3, with a possible D match to TRBD1 (6 bases). The ends were cut back, 4 bases at V and 5 bases at J, with 13 bases in the middle. The CDR3 spans 14 residues. CDR1 is SGHVS and CDR2 is FQNEAQ in the germline V gene. The CDR3 protein is CASSYQGNRDTQYF. CDR3 in DNA: TGTGCCAGCAGCTATCAGGGGAACAGAGATACGCAGTATTTT.

This clonotype was seen ten or more times. This chain connects TRBV7-8 to TRBJ1-2; TRBD1 might be the D (6 bases). The germline CDR1 and CDR2 sequences are SGHVS and FQNEAQ. The CDR3 extends over 14 amino acids. Trimming removed 5 bases from V and 2 bases from J, with 12 bases in between. This chain's CDR3 is CASSVDRTNYGYTF. The CDR3 DNA reads as TGTGCCAGCAGCGTAGACAGGACCAACTATGGCTACACCTTC.

There are many counts of this clonotype. The chain links TRBV7-8 to TRBJ2-7; a possible D gene is TRBD1 (5 bases). This CDR3 comprises 13 residues. V was cut by 1 base and J by 4 bases, with 8 bases left in between. The germline V gene has CDR1 SGHVS and CDR2 FQNEAQ. The CDR3 protein is CASSLGRGYEQYF. The CDR3 coding sequence is TGTGCCAGCAGCTTAGGAAGGGGATACGAGCAGTACTTC.

V usage is TRBV28 and J usage is TRBJ1-1, with D uncertain. V lost 6 bases to trimming and J lost 1 base, with 15 bases between them. The CDR3 length is 15 residues. Germline CDR1 MDHEN, CDR2 SYDVKM. Here the CDR3 reads CASSPAGEGNTEAFF. DNA of the CDR3: TGTGCCAGCAGCCCCGCAGGAGAGGGGAACACTGAAGCTTTCTTT. The complete variable domain, with remaining parts taken from reference TRBV28 and TRBJ1-1, reads DVKVTQSSRYLVKRTGEKVFLECVQDMDHENMFWYRQDPGLGLRLIYFSYDVKMKEKGDIPEGYSVSREKKERFSLILESASTNQTSMYLCASSPAGEGNTEAFFGQGTRLTVV.

This clonotype was seen at least ten times. The chain is built from TRBV7-8 and TRBJ2-5, with D hard to call. Germline CDR1 is SGHVS and CDR2 is FQNEAQ. Trimming took off 4 bases at V and 0 bases at J, with 6 bases between the two ends. This CDR3 has 13 residues. The CDR3 region is CASSWANQETQYF. The CDR3 DNA sequence: TGTGCCAGCAGCTGGGCTAACCAAGAGACCCAGTACTTC.

A few counts support this clonotype. The J gene is TRBJ1-1, the V gene TRBV29-1; no firm D call. The V end lost 0 bases, the J end lost 1 base, and 12 bases lay between the germline ends. Germline CDR1 reads SQVTM; CDR2 reads ANQGSEA. This CDR3 comprises 15 residues. The CDR3 loop is CSVEDWSWGNTEAFF. CDR3 sequence (DNA): TGCAGCGTTGAAGATTGGAGTTGGGGGAACACTGAAGCTTTCTTT.

The J gene is TRBJ2-5, the V gene TRBV5-1, with D perhaps being TRBD1 or TRBD2 (6 bases each). The V gene's germline CDR1 is SGHRS and CDR2 YFSETQ. Trimming cost V 0 bases and J 5 bases, with 14 bases left between them. The CDR3 is 15 amino acids. The CDR3 spells CASSLVTGAGETQYF. The DNA for the CDR3 is TGCGCCAGCAGCTTGGTGACGGGGGCCGGGGAGACCCAGTACTTC.

The chain uses TRBV24-1 and TRBJ2-7; no definite D call. The CDR3 consists of 13 residues. The germline V gene encodes CDR1 KGHDR and CDR2 SFDVKD. Trimming pared 1 base from V and 0 bases from J, leaving 3 bases between. The CDR3 DNA reads as TGTGCCACCAGTGATTTAGACTCCTACGAGCAGTACTTC. This sequence encodes CATSDLDSYEQYF.

This clonotype was recorded at least ten times. The V and J genes are TRBV7-2 and TRBJ1-1; D ambiguous. The length of the CDR3 is 15 residues. Germline V CDR1 and CDR2: SGHTA, FQGNSA. Deletions cut 6 bases from V and 0 bases from J, with 14 bases between. The CDR3: CASRLTVGVNTEAFF. The CDR3 DNA is TGTGCCAGCAGACTCACTGTCGGGGTGAACACTGAAGCTTTCTTT.

This clonotype appeared a few times. The chain joins TRBV7-9 to TRBJ2-4; TRBD2 is a possible D gene (5 bases). Germline CDR1 SEHNR, CDR2 FQNEAQ (reference sequence). V shed 1 base and J shed 0 bases, with 13 bases lying between them. CDR3 length equals 17 residues. The CDR3: CASSLDGESLAKNIQYF. The CDR3 DNA reads as TGTGCCAGCAGCTTAGACGGGGAATCATTAGCCAAAAACATTCAGTACTTC.

This clonotype occurred a few times. V usage is TRBV7-2 and J usage is TRBJ2-7; TRBD2 is a possible D gene (5 bases). This CDR3 spans 13 amino acids. V lost 5 bases and J 4 bases, leaving 12 bases between the germline ends. CDR1 is SGHTA and CDR2 is FQGNSA in the germline V gene. CDR3 loop: CASSPGNPYEQYF. The CDR3 DNA is TGTGCCAGCAGCCCGGGAAATCCTTACGAGCAGTACTTC.

The genes are TRBV2 and TRBJ2-3; the D is unclear. The CDR3 has 13 residues. The germline V and J ends were trimmed by 8 bases and 7 bases, with 16 bases remaining between them. Germline V gives CDR1 SNHLY, CDR2 FYNNEI. DNA for the CDR3: TGTGCCAGCGGGTCCGGCAATGGGTATACGCAGTATTTT. Translated, it gives CASGSGNGYTQYF.

The chain recombines TRBV28 with TRBJ2-7; D remains ambiguous. Trimming shortened V by 5 bases and J by 4 bases, and 15 bases separated the two germline ends. The germline gives CDR1 MDHEN, CDR2 SYDVKM. The CDR3 length is 14 residues. The chain's CDR3 is CASSTGWGLYEQYF. CDR3 DNA sequence: TGTGCCAGCAGTACCGGTTGGGGTCTATACGAGCAGTACTTC.

This chain connects TRBV6-6 to TRBJ1-5; D uncertain. V lost 0 bases and J lost 5, with 8 bases in between. CDR1 MNHNY and CDR2 SVGAGI come from the germline V gene (reference sequence). CDR3 length: 14 amino acids. The CDR3 coding sequence is TGTGCCAGCAGTTACTCCGGGTCTCATCAGCCCCAGCATTTT. It encodes CASSYSGSHQPQHF.

This clonotype was counted only a few times. The chain recombines TRBV19 with TRBJ2-1, with unresolved D. This CDR3 contains 14 residues. Germline CDR1 reads LNHDA; CDR2 reads SQIVND (reference sequence). The V gene lost 1 base and the J gene lost 0 bases, with 4 bases spanning the gap. CDR3 nucleotide sequence: TGTGCCAGTAGTATAGTTGGCTCCTACAATGAGCAGTTCTTC. Amino acids: CASSIVGSYNEQFF.

The gene calls are TRBV5-4 and TRBJ2-5, with TRBD1 matching 8 bases. CDR1 is SGHNT and CDR2 is YYREEE in the germline V gene (reference sequence). The CDR3 is 15 residues long. J lost 2 bases, V lost 0 bases, and 3 bases had no gene match. CDR3 loop: CASSLARGQQETQYF. CDR3 sequence (DNA): TGTGCCAGCAGCTTGGCCAGGGGGCAACAAGAGACCCAGTACTTC. The entire variable domain, with the rest obtained from reference TRBV5-4 and TRBJ2-5, is as follows: ETGVTQSPTHLIKTRGQQVTLRCSSQSGHNTVSWYQQALGQGPQFIFQYYREEENGRGNFPPRFSGLQFPNYSSELNVNALELDDSALYLCASSLARGQQETQYFGPGTRLLVL.

This clonotype occurred many times. This chain uses TRBV7-3 with TRBJ2-3, with D maybe TRBD1 (6 bases). The CDR3 is 20 residues long. Trimming shortened V by 6 bases and J by 0 bases, and 28 bases separated the two germline ends. Germline-derived CDR1 and CDR2 are SGHTA and FQGTGA. CDR3 DNA sequence: TGTGCCAGCAGTCCTAGGAATTGGGCCCGAACAGGGCCTAGCACAGATACGCAGTATTTT. Translated, it gives CASSPRNWARTGPSTDTQYF.

On this clonotype itself: At one of its ends the junction is not consistent with the germline gene, which may arise from a read error. This chain joins TRBV7-2 and TRBJ2-4; 9 nucleotides align to TRBD1. CDR3 length: 14 amino acids. The V gene's germline CDR1 is SGHTA and CDR2 FQGNSA. CDR3 DNA sequence: TGTGCCAGCAGCCTACAGGGGGCGGACAACATCCAGTACTTC. Translated, it gives CASSLQGADNIQYF.

This clonotype was found a few times. The chain uses TRBV6-2 or TRBV6-3 and TRBJ2-1, with 11 bases lining up with TRBD2. Germline lookup yields CDR1 MNHEY and CDR2 SVGEGT. The CDR3 contains 17 residues. J was trimmed by 3 bases and V by 2 bases; bases with no gene match: 6. CDR3 loop: CASSYGGTSGLYNEQFF. For the CDR3, the DNA is TGTGCCAGCAGTTACGGGGGGACTAGCGGCCTCTACAATGAGCAGTTCTTC.

This clonotype came up many times. The J gene is TRBJ2-5, the V gene TRBV7-2; D may be TRBD2 (7 bases). Trimming removed 3 bases at V and 3 bases at J, with 14 bases between. The CDR3 runs 15 residues. The germline V gene has CDR1 SGHTA and CDR2 FQGNSA. The CDR3 DNA sequence: TGTGCCAGCAGCTTTAGGCGGGGGCCAGAAGAGACCCAGTACTTC. Amino acid sequence: CASSFRRGPEETQYF.

This clonotype came up a few times. The chain combines TRBV6-1 with TRBJ2-5; 7 bases fit TRBD1. J lost 4 bases, V lost 6 bases, and 14 bases had no gene match. This CDR3 has 16 residues. The germline CDR1 and CDR2 sequences are MNHNS and SASEGT. This chain's CDR3 is CASRASGWDSRETQYF. The CDR3 region has the DNA TGTGCCAGCAGAGCGAGTGGATGGGACAGCCGAGAGACCCAGTACTTC.